This T cell receptor (beta chain) emerged from a study of T cells in Graves' hyperthyroidism and ophthalmopathy. Findings and caveats of the study: Onset of ophthalmopathy came a median roughly 6.9 months after the model predicted it. From stable hyperthyroidism, ophthalmopathy was set apart by a 13 V-J model.

The V gene's germline CDR1 is SGHRS and CDR2 YFSETQ. The junction had 7 bases not matched to a gene; V was cut back by 1 base and J by 3 bases. The CDR3 sequence is 16 residues long. RNA transcripts were the template for amplifying TCR beta CDR3 regions. The HTBI primer set was used in a first-round RT-PCR of the TCR CDR3. Using its own MiXCR run on the multiplex PCR reads, TCRdb lists one record per CDR3 protein. The sample holds 410,000 or so distinct CDR3 sequences, over 12% seen once. This clonotype occurred many times. Its antigen is not known. The PBMCs were sourced from fresh peripheral blood (about 10 ml).

This TCR was sampled from a man aged 18 to 30 with Graves' ophthalmopathy. The rearrangement links TRBV5-1 to TRBJ2-7, with TRBD1 matching 10 bases. The specimen was blood. The CDR3 spells CASSLTPGQGYYEQYF. The CDR3 DNA reads TGCGCCAGCAGCTTGACTCCGGGACAGGGGTACTACGAGCAGTACTTC.